This section outlines one TCR beta chain sequence together with its context. This specimen belongs to a study of blood T cell repertoires in COVID-19. Overall study: COVID-19 samples from acute and convalescent phases originated in the United States, Italy and Spain.

Authors' data handling: By means of reference gene primer amplification, nucleated cell counts were estimated. TCRdb's table, derived via immunoSEQ multiplex PCR, lists solely in-frame clones and lacks some. The V and J calls and clone size come from that table; D and trimming were worked out from the DNA. The sample includes roughly 140,000 clones, 82% seen only once; the top ten take roughly 4%. V lost 0 bases and J 6 bases, leaving 12 bases between the germline ends. CDR3 length equals 15 residues. Germline V gene data show CDR1 as KGHSH and CDR2 as LQKENI. This receptor was obtained from a woman of 80 years or more with acute or convalescent COVID-19. This chain uses TRBV18 with TRBJ2-1; possibly TRBD1 for D (5 bases). The sequenced sample consisted of peripheral blood. The chain's CDR3 is CASSPPQEGANEQFF. The CDR3 coding sequence is TGTGCCAGCTCACCACCCCAGGAAGGGGCCAATGAGCAGTTCTTC.